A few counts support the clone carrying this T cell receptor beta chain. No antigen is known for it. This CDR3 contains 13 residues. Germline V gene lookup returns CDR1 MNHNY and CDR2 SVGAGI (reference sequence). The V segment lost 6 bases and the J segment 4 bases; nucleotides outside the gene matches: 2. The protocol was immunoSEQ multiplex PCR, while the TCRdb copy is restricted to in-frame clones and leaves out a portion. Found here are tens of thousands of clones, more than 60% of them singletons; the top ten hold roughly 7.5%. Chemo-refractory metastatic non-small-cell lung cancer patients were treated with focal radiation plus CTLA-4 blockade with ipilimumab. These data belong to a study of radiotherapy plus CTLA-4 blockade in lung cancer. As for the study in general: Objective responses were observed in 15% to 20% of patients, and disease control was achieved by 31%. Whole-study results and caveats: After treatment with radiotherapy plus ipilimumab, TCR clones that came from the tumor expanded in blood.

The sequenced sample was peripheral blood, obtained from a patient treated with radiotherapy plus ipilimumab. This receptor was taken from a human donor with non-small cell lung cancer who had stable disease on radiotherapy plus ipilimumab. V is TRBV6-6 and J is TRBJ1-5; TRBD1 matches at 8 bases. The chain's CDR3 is CASSRQGNQPQHF. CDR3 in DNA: TGTGCCAGCAGCAGACAGGGGAATCAGCCCCAGCATTTT.